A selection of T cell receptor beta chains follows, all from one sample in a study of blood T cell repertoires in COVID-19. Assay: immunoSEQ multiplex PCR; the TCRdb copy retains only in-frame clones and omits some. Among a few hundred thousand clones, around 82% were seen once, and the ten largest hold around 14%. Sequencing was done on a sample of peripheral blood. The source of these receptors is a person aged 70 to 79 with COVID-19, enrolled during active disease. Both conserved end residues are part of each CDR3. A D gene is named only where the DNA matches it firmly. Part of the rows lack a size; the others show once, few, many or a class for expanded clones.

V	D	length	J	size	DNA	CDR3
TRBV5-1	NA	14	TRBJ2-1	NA	TGCGCCAGCAGCTTGGCCTCAGTATTTAATGAGCAGTTCTTC	CASSLASVFNEQFF
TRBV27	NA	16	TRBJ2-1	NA	TGTGCCAGCACCGAAAGGTGGACAGTGGGGAACAATGAGCAGTTCTTC	CASTERWTVGNNEQFF
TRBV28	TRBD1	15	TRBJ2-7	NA	TGTGCCAGCAGTCCTCCCAGGACAGGGAACTACGAGCAGTACTTC	CASSPPRTGNYEQYF
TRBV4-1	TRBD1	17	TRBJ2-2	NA	TGCGCCAGCAGCCAAGGAAGGCGGCAGGGGGCCACCGGGGAGCTGTTTTTT	CASSQGRRQGATGELFF
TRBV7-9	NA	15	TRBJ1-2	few	TGTGCCAGCACTCGTAGGTTCGGGACAAGCCATGGCTACACCTTC	CASTRRFGTSHGYTF
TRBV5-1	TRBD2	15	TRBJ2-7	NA	TGCGCCAGCAGCTCGGTACTAGCGGGGTCCTACGAGCAGTACTTC	CASSSVLAGSYEQYF
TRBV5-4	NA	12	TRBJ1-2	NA	TGTGCCAGCAGCTTGTCGAGTCGGGGCTACACCTTC	CASSLSSRGYTF
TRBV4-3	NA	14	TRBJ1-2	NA	TGCGCCAGCAGCCTCACGGGAAGAAGCTATGGCTACACCTTC	CASSLTGRSYGYTF
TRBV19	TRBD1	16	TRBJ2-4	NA	TGTGCCAGTAGTATACTGGGACAGGGGGCTCAAAACATTCAGTACTTC	CASSILGQGAQNIQYF
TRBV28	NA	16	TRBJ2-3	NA	TGTGCCAGCACCCTCGGAGGGGGCTTGGGTACAGATACGCAGTATTTT	CASTLGGGLGTDTQYF
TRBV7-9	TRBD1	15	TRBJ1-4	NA	TGTGCCAGCAGCTTAAGACAGGGAACTAATGAAAAACTGTTTTTT	CASSLRQGTNEKLFF
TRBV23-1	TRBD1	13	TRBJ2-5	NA	TGCGCCAGCAGTCAACCCAGGGGGGAGACCCAGTACTTC	CASSQPRGETQYF
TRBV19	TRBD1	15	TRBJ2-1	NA	TGTGCCAGTAGAGAACCGGGACAGGGGGGAAGTGAGCAGTTCTTC	CASREPGQGGSEQFF
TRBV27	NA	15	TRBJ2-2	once	TGTGCCAGCAGTTTATCCACAGTGTACGCCGGGGAGCTGTTTTTT	CASSLSTVYAGELFF
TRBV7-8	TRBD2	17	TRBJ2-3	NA	TGTGCCAGCAGCATCGGGACTAGCGGGAGTGGTACAGATACGCAGTATTTT	CASSIGTSGSGTDTQYF
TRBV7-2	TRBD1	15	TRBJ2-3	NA	TGTGCCAGCAGCTTAAGGGACAGGGTTCCAGATACGCAGTATTTT	CASSLRDRVPDTQYF
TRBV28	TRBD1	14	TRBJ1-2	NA	TGTGCCAGCAGTAATCCGGGACAGGGAAAAATCGACACCTTC	CASSNPGQGKIDTF
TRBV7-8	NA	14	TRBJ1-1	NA	TGTGCCAGCAGCTTTGCAGGTCTGAACACTGAAGCTTTCTTT	CASSFAGLNTEAFF
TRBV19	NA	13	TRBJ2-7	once	TGTGCCAGTAGTATAGACGCAGACTACGAGCAGTACTTC	CASSIDADYEQYF
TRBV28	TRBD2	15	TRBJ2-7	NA	TGTGCCAGCAGCCCAGGACTAGCGGAAACCTACGAGCAGTACTTC	CASSPGLAETYEQYF
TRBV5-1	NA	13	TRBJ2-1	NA	TGCGCCAGCAGCTCCGCTAACTACAATGAGCAGTTCTTC	CASSSANYNEQFF
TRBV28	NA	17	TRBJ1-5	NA	TGTGCCAGCAGTTTATCCGGGACACCGTCCCGCAATCAGCCCCAGCATTTT	CASSLSGTPSRNQPQHF
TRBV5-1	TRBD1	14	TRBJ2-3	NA	TGCGCCAGCAGCTTCGAGGGGGCCGTAGATACGCAGTATTTT	CASSFEGAVDTQYF
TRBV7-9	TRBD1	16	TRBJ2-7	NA	TGTGCCAGCAGCTTAGCGGCGGGACAGGTCGCCTACGAGCAGTACTTC	CASSLAAGQVAYEQYF
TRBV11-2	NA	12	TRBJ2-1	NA	TGTGCCAGCAGCTTAGATCTAGCTGAGCAGTTCTTC	CASSLDLAEQFF